This TCR beta chain originates from a study of control samples from healthy donors and cancer patients. CDR3 length: 15 amino acids. Deletions cut 1 base from V and 0 bases from J, with 4 bases between. Germline lookup yields CDR1 SEHNR and CDR2 FQNEAQ (reference sequence). The method was immunoSEQ multiplex PCR; TCRdb's version includes in-frame clones alone and lacks a portion of them. The sample contains approximately 170,000 clones, around 94% of which appear only once. The sequenced material came from blood. This receptor was taken from a man aged 30 to 39 in good health. V is TRBV7-9 and J is TRBJ2-6; D remains unclear. Here the CDR3 DNA reads TGTGCCAGCAGCTTAGAGGGCTCTGGGGCCAACGTCCTGACTTTC. Its protein product is CASSLEGSGANVLTF. Full variable domain (remainder filled in from reference TRBV7-9 and TRBJ2-6): DTGVSQNPRHKITKRGQNVTFRCDPISEHNRLYWYRQTLGQGPEFLTYFQNEAQLEKSRLLSDRFSAERPKGSFSTLEIQRTEQGDSAMYLCASSLEGSGANVLTFGAGSRLTVL.